This T cell receptor beta chain came from a study of cytomegalovirus exposure and HLA in healthy donors. To note about this clone: The antigen is unknown.

The CDR3 loop spans 15 amino acids. V gave up 5 bases and J gave up 2 bases; unmatched junction bases: 3. Germline assignment: CDR1 SGHTA and CDR2 FQGNSA. General study results and limits: The classifier was said to identify cytomegalovirus status with high specificity and sensitivity. Being indistinguishable, some V segments were excluded, TRBV6-2 and TRBV6-3 among them. The study recorded more than 150 TCR beta chains that were cytomegalovirus-associated.

PCR involved 60 Vbeta and 13 Jbeta primers. Profiled with immunoSEQ multiplex PCR; TCRdb holds only in-frame clones, not every one. The sample shows 140,000 to 150,000 clones, roughly 10% of them seen only once. The sample consisted of PBMCs. V is TRBV7-2 and J is TRBJ2-1; TRBD2 matches 10 bases. This sequence originates from a male donor in good health and CMV-seronegative. The CDR3 sequence is CASSPGLAAYNEQFF. The CDR3 DNA follows: TGTGCCAGCAGCCCCGGACTAGCGGCCTACAATGAGCAGTTCTTC.